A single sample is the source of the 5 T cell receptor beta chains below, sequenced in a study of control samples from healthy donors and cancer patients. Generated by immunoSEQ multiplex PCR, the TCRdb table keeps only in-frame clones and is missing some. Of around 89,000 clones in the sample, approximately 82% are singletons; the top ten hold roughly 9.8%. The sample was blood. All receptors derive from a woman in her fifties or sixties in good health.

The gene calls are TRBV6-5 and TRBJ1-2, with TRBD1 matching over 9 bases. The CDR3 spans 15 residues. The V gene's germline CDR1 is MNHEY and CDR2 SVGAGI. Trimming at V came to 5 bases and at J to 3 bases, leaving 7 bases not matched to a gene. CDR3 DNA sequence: TGTGCCAGCAGTCGGACAGGGGCATTTGACTATGGCTACACCTTC. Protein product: CASSRTGAFDYGYTF.

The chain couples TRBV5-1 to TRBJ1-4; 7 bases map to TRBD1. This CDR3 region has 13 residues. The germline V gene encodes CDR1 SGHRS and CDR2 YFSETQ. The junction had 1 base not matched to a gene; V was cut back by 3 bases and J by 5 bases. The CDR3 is CASSSTGNEKLFF. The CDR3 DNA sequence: TGCGCCAGCAGCTCGACAGGGAATGAAAAACTGTTTTTT.

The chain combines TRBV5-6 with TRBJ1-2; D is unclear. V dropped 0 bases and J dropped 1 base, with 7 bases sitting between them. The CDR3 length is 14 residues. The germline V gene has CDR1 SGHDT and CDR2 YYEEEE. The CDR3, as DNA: TGTGCCAGCAGCTTGGGCCTCAGTAACTATGGCTACACCTTC. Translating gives CASSLGLSNYGYTF.

CDR3 loop: CARSLKGTSGALSSYNEQFF. In DNA, the CDR3 is TGTGCCAGAAGCTTGAAAGGGACTAGCGGGGCCCTAAGCTCCTACAATGAGCAGTTCTTC. The genes are TRBV5-3 and TRBJ2-1; 13 nucleotides align to TRBD2. TRBV5-3 is designated an ORF whose function remains uncertain. V gave up 1 base and J gave up 0 bases; unmatched junction bases: 10. The CDR3 loop spans 20 amino acids.

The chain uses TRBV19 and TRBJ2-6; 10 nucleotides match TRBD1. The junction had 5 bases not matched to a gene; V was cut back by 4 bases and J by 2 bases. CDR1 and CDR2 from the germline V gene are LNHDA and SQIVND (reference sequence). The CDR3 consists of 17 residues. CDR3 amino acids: CASSSSGTGAGANVLTF. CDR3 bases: TGTGCCAGTAGTAGCTCCGGGACAGGGGCTGGGGCCAACGTCCTGACTTTC.